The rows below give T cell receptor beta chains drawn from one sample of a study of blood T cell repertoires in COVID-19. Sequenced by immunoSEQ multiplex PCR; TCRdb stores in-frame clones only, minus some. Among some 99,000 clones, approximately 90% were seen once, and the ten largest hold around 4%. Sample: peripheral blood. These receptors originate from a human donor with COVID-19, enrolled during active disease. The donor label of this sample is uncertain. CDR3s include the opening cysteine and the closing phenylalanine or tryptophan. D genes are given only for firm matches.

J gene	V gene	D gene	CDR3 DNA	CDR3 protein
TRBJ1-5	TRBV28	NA	TGTGCCAGCAGTTTAGCAGGGTCTCAGCCCCAGCATTTT	CASSLAGSQPQHF
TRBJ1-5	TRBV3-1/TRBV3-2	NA	TGTGCCAGCAGCCAAGAACCATCCAGTCAGCCCCAGCATTTT	CASSQEPSSQPQHF
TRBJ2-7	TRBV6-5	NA	TGTGCCAGCAGTCAGCCGGGACATGCGACCTACGAGCAGTACTTC	CASSQPGHATYEQYF
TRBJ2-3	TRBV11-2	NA	TGTGCCAGCAGCTTAGGTTATGATACGCAGTATTTT	CASSLGYDTQYF
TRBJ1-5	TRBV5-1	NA	TGCGCCAGCAGCTTGGCAGGGGTCAATCAGCCCCAGCATTTT	CASSLAGVNQPQHF
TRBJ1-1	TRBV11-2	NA	TGTGCCAGCAGCACTACAGGGATGAACACTGAAGCTTTCTTT	CASSTTGMNTEAFF
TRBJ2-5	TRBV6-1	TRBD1	TGTGCCAGCAGTGAAGAAATGACAGGGGGTCCAATTGCACCAAAAGAGACCCAGTACTTC	CASSEEMTGGPIAPKETQYF
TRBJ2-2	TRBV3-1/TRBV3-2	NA	TGTGCCAGCAGCCTTTACGGGGAGCTGTTTTTT	CASSLYGELFF
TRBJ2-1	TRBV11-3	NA	TGTGCCAGCAGCTTAGATGGCCGGGGTGGAAACAATGAGCAGTTCTTC	CASSLDGRGGNNEQFF
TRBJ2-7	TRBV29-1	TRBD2	TGCAGCGTGGCTAGCGGACCCTACGAGCAGTACTTC	CSVASGPYEQYF
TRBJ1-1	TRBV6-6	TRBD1	TGTGCCAGCAAAGGGGGCGCCGAGAACACTGAAGCTTTCTTT	CASKGGAENTEAFF
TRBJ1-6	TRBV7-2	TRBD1	TGTGCCAGCAGGACAGGGGGTCAGATCTCAAATTCACCCCTCCACTTT	CASRTGGQISNSPLHF
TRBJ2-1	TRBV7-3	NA	TGTGCCAGCAGCCCGGACAGGGCGCTGGGGGGGTACAATGAGCAGTTCTTC	CASSPDRALGGYNEQFF
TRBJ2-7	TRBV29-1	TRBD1	TGCAGCGTATTGACAGGGCACGAGCAGTACTTC	CSVLTGHEQYF
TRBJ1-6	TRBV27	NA	TGTGCCACCAAACAGGGCTCTGATTCACCCCTCCACTTT	CATKQGSDSPLHF